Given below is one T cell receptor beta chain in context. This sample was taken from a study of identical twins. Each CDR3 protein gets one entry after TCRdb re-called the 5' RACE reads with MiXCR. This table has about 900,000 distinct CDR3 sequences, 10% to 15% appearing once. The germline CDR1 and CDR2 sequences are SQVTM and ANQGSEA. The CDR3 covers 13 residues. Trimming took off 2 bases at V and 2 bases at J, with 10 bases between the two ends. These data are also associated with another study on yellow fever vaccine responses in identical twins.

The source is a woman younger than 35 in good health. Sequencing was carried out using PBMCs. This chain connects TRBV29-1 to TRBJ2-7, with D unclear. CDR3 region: CSVETSVAYEQYF. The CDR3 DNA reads TGCAGCGTTGAAACCAGCGTTGCCTACGAGCAGTACTTC.